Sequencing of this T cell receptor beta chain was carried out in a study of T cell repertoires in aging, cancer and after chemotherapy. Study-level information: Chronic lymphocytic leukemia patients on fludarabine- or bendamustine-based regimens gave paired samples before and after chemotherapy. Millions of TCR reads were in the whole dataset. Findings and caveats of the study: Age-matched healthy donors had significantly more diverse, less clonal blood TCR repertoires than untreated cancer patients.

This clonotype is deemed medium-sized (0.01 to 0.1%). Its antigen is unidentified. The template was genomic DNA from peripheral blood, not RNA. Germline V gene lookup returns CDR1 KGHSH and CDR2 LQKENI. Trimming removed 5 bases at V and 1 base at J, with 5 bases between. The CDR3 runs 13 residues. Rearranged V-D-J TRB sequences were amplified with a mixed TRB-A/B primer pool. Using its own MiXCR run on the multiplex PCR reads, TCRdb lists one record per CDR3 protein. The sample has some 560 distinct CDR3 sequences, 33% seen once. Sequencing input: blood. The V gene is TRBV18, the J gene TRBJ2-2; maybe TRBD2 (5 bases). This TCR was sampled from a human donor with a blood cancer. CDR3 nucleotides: TGTGCCAGCTCAGCGGGGAACACCGGGGAGCTGTTTTTT. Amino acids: CASSAGNTGELFF.